This T cell receptor beta chain was found in a study of siplizumab effects on memory and regulatory T cells. Regarding the study as a whole: Naive T cells seemed more diverse than memory cells; they also seemed major alloresponse contributors.

Sequenced by immunoSEQ multiplex PCR; TCRdb stores in-frame clones only, minus some. The data contain about 82,000 clones, about 87% of them singletons. V was trimmed by 4 bases and J by 2 bases, leaving 12 bases between them. The CDR3 consists of 15 residues. Germline V gives CDR1 LGHNA, CDR2 YNFKEQ. Concerning this clone: Antigen specificity is unknown.

The clonotype comes from a human donor in good health. The V gene is TRBV4-2, the J gene TRBJ2-1, with a possible D match to TRBD1 (7 bases). Sequenced input: Tregs sorted from blood. CDR3: CASSRLGQAYNEQFF. The CDR3 DNA sequence: TGTGCCAGCAGCCGACTAGGACAGGCCTACAATGAGCAGTTCTTC.